This T cell receptor beta chain was found in a study of T cells after posttransplantation cyclophosphamide. Study outcomes and limitations: Recipient CMV seropositivity and CMV reactivation strongly tracked TRB clonality. Donor CD8+ memory clones often dominated recipient blood repertoires at later times. TRB overlap between skin or GI tissue T cells and blood was limited.

On this clone: Its antigen is undetermined.

A marrow graft followed busulfan-fludarabine conditioning, with cyclophosphamide on days +3 and +4. TCRdb's copy holds only in-frame clones and misses some; the assay was immunoSEQ multiplex PCR. The sample carries roughly 42,000 clones, roughly 87% recorded once. The sequencing here drew on PBMCs, taken about 64 days after allogeneic stem cell transplant with posttransplant cyclophosphamide. The TCR comes from a male patient aged 55 to 69 who received an allogeneic stem cell transplant from a related donor and was CMV-positive. Some T cells may be graft donor cells.

In DNA, the CDR3 is TGTGCCGAAACCCAGCACGACAGCTATGGCTACACCTTC. It translates to CAETQHDSYGYTF. V is TRBV11-3 and J is TRBJ1-2; D is possibly TRBD1 (5 bases). This CDR3 comprises 13 residues. From germline, CDR1 is SGHNT and CDR2 YENEEA. Trimming pared 11 bases from V and 4 bases from J, leaving 17 bases between.